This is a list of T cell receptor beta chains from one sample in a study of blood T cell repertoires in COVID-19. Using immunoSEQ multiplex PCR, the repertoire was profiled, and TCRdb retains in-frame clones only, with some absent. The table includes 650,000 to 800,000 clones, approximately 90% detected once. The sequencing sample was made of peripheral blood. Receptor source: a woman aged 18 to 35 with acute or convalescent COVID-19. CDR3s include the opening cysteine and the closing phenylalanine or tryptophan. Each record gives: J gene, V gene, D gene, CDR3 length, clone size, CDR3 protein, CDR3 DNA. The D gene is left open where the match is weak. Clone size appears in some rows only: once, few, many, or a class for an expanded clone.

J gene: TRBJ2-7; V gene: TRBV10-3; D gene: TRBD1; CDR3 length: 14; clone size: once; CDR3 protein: CAIKTTGVRDEQYF; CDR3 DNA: TGTGCCATAAAAACAACAGGGGTACGGGACGAGCAGTACTTC
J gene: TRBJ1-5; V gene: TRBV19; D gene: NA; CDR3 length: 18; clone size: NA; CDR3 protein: CASSMGWRGNRRNQPQHF; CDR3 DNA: TGTGCCAGTAGTATGGGTTGGAGGGGCAATCGGCGCAATCAGCCCCAGCATTTT
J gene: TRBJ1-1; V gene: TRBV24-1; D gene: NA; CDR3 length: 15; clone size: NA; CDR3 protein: CATSDKWTANTEAFF; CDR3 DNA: TGTGCCACCAGTGATAAATGGACAGCGAACACTGAAGCTTTCTTT
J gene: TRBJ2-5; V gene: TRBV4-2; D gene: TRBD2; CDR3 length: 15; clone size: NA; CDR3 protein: CASSQELAGQETQYF; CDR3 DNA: TGTGCCAGCAGCCAAGAGCTAGCGGGGCAAGAGACCCAGTACTTC
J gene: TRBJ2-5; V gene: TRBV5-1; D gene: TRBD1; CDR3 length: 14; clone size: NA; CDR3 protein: CASSSDRVQETQYF; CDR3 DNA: TGCGCCAGCAGCTCCGACAGGGTACAAGAGACCCAGTACTTC
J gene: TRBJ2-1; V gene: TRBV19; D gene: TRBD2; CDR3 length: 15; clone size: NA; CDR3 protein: CASSIRTSGGNEQFF; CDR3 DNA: TGTGCCAGTAGTATTAGGACTAGCGGGGGTAATGAGCAGTTCTTC
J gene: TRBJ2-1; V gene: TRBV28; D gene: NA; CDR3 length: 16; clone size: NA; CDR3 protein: CASSSSDKSSYNEQFF; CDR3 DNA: TGTGCCAGCAGTAGCTCTGACAAGAGCTCCTACAATGAGCAGTTCTTC
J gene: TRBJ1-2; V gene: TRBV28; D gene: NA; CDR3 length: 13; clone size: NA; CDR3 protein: CASSGGANYGYTF; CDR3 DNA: TGTGCCAGCAGTGGAGGTGCTAACTATGGCTACACCTTC
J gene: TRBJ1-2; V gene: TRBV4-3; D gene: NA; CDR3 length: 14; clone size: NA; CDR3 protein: CASSQDRGGYGYTF; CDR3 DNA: TGCGCCAGCAGCCAAGATAGGGGGGGGTATGGCTACACCTTC
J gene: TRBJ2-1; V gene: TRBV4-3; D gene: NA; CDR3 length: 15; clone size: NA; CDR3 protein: CASSQRGQIDNEQFF; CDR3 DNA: TGCGCCAGCAGCCAGCGGGGACAGATCGACAATGAGCAGTTCTTC
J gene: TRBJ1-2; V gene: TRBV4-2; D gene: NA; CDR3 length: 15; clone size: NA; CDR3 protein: CASSQEVSGGKGYTF; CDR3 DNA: TGTGCCAGCAGCCAAGAAGTTTCCGGGGGAAAGGGCTACACCTTC
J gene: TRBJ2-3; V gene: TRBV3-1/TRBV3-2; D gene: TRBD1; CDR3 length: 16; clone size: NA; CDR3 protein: CASSQNGDRVGDTQYF; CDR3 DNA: TGTGCCAGCAGCCAAAACGGGGACAGGGTTGGAGATACGCAGTATTTT
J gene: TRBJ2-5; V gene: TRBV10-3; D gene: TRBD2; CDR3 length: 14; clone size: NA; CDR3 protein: CAISVGLAGETQYF; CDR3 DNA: TGTGCCATCAGTGTTGGACTAGCGGGGGAGACCCAGTACTTC
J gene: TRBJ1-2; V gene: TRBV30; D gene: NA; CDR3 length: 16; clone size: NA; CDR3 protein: CAWSVLIRHTNYGYTF; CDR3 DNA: TGTGCCTGGAGTGTATTGATACGACATACGAACTATGGCTACACCTTC
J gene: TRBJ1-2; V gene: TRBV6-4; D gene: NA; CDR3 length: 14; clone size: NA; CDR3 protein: CASSKEEGQYGYTF; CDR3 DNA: TGTGCCAGCAGCAAGGAAGAAGGACAGTATGGCTACACCTTC
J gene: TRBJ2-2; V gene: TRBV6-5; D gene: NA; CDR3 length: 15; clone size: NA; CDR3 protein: CASSYGSRYTGELFF; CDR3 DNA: TGTGCCAGCAGTTACGGTAGTCGATACACCGGGGAGCTGTTTTTT
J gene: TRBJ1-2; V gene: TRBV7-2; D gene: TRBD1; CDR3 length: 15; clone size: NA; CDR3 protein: CASSKRGQGDLGYTF; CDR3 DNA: TGTGCCAGCAGCAAGCGTGGACAGGGGGATTTAGGCTACACCTTC
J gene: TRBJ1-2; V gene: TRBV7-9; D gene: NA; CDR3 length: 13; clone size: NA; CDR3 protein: CASSFDPGEGYTF; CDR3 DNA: TGTGCCAGCAGTTTCGATCCCGGAGAAGGCTACACCTTC
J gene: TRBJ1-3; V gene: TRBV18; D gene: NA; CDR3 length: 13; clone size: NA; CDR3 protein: CASSGGPGDTIYF; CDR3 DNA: TGTGCCAGCTCAGGCGGGCCTGGGGACACCATATATTTT
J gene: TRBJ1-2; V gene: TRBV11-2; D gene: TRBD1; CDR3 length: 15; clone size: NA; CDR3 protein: CASSSQGLGGYGYTF; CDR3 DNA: TGTGCCAGCAGCTCACAGGGGCTGGGGGGATATGGCTACACCTTC
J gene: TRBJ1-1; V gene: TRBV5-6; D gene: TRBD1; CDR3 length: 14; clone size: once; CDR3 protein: CASRTDRGPAEAFF; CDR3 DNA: TGTGCCAGCAGGACCGACAGGGGGCCCGCTGAAGCTTTCTTT
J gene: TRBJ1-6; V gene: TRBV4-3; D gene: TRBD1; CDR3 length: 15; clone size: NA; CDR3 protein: CASSQSLGTDSPLHF; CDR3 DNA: TGCGCCAGCAGCCAATCGCTCGGGACAGATTCACCCCTCCACTTT
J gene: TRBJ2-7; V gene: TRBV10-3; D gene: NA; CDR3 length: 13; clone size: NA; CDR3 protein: CAMNQDRFYEQYF; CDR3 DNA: TGTGCCATGAACCAGGATAGGTTCTACGAGCAGTACTTC
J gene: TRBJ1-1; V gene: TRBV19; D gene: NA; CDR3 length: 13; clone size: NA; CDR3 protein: CASSIGGLREAFF; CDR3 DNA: TGTGCCAGTAGTATAGGGGGACTCCGTGAAGCTTTCTTT
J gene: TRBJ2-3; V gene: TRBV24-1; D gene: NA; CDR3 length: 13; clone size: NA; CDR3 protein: CATSGASTDTQYF; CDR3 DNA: TGTGCCACCAGTGGGGCTAGCACAGATACGCAGTATTTT
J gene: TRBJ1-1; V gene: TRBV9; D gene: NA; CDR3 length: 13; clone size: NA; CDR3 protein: CASSVGPGTEAFF; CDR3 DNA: TGTGCCAGCAGCGTAGGCCCCGGCACTGAAGCTTTCTTT
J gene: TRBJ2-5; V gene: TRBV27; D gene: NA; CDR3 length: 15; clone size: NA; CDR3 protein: CASSLFGGQAGTQYF; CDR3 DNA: TGTGCCAGCAGTTTATTCGGGGGGCAGGCGGGGACCCAGTACTTC
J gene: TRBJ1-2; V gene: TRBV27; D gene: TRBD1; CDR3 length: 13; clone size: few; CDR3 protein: CASSSSGGYGYTF; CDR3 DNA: TGTGCCAGCAGTTCCTCAGGGGGTTATGGCTACACCTTC
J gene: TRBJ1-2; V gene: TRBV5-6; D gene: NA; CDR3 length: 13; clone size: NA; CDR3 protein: CASSLGQYYGYTF; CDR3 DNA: TGTGCCAGCAGCTTGGGGCAGTACTATGGCTACACCTTC
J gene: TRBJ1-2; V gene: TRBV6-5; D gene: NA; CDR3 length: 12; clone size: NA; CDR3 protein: CASSTTGHGYTF; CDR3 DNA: TGTGCCAGCAGTACGACAGGTCATGGCTACACCTTC
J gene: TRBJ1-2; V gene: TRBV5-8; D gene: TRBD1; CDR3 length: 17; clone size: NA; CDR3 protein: CASSPRQGARSNYGYTF; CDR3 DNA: TGTGCCAGCAGCCCTAGACAGGGGGCGCGATCTAACTATGGCTACACCTTC
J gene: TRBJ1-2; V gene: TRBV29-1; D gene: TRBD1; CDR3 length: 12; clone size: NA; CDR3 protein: CSPQGGSYGYTF; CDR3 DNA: TGCAGCCCCCAGGGGGGCTCGTATGGCTACACCTTC
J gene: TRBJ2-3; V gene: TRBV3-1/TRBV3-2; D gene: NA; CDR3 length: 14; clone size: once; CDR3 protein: CATHSGVVSDTQYF; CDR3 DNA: TGTGCCACTCACTCCGGGGTGGTGTCAGATACGCAGTATTTT
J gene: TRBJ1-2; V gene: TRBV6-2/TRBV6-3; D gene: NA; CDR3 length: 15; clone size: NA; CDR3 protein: CASSLAGSYTYGYTF; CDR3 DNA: TGTGCCAGCAGTTTGGCAGGGTCGTATACCTATGGCTACACCTTC
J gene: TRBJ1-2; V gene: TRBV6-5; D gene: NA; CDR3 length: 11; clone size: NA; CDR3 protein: CASSAGKGYTF; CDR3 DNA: TGTGCCAGCAGCGCAGGGAAAGGCTACACCTTC
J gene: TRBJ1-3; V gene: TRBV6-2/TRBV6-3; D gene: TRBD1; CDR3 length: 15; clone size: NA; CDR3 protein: CASSSGQGTGNTIYF; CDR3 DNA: TGTGCCAGCAGCTCCGGACAGGGCACTGGAAACACCATATATTTT